The clone carrying this TCR beta chain was counted between two and nine times. Its antigen is undetermined. Unmatched junction bases numbered 4, after V lost 0 bases and J lost 2 bases. Germline V gene lookup returns CDR1 MNHEY and CDR2 SMNVEV (reference sequence). CDR3 length: 15 residues. The entry originates in a study of cytomegalovirus exposure and HLA in healthy donors. General study results and limits: A few of the chains that were CMV-associated were confirmed in vitro to be specific for CMV antigens. Whilst most TCR sequences proved rare, a subset of public TCRs occurred across many donors.

The data were produced by immunoSEQ multiplex PCR, yet TCRdb's version contains in-frame clones alone and is incomplete. The sample holds around 190,000 clones, about 89% seen once. The sequenced sample consisted of PBMCs. The chain employs TRBV27 and TRBJ2-7; 7 bases agree with TRBD2. The sequence came from a man aged 25 to 40 in good health and CMV-seropositive. CDR3 sequence: CASSLSIGRTYEQYF. CDR3 nucleotides: TGTGCCAGCAGTTTATCGATCGGGAGGACCTACGAGCAGTACTTC.